This T cell receptor (beta chain) was sequenced during a study of blood T cell repertoires in COVID-19 (TCRdb year 2020). Background for the entire study: The collaborator samples originated in the United States, Italy and Spain and spanned the acute and convalescent phases of COVID-19. The sample metadata nearly always contained a de-identified subject ID, COVID-19 status, age in years and sex. Subjects who had been exposed to COVID-19, were actively infected with it, or had recovered from it provided the deeply sampled blood TCRbeta repertoires that made up the dataset. Samples came from the ongoing ImmuneRACE study (first 160 participants) plus 1,254 subjects from 6 global collaborators. Where HLA class I and class II types were available, the types were taken from metadata supplied by the sample provider, not from assay-based typing. The repertoires were released in a freely available public database intended as a resource for research on the immune response to SARS-CoV-2. The material from the prospective study consisted of cDNA or gDNA derived from T cells, B-cell-depleted T cells, or PBMCs.

TCRbeta CDR3 regions were amplified from genomic DNA by means of the immunoSEQ Assay, a bias-controlled multiplex PCR. Turning to the authors' computational methods: The number of nucleated cells in each sample was estimated by amplification of reference gene primers within the assay. To quantify the absolute abundance of each unique TCRbeta CDR3 rearrangement, sequence reads were collapsed and filtered. For each sample, productive Simpson clonality was calculated by taking the square root of Simpson's diversity index across productive rearrangements. Not all clones reach the TCRdb copy of this immuneACCESS table, which keeps in-frame sequences only. Checked studies attribute under half of the gap to unresolved V genes and leave the rest unexplained. V and J calls and clone size follow that table, whereas D and trimming were derived from the DNA. The sample profile shows 120,000 to 150,000 clones; just under 85% of them were found once. The leading ten clones occupy around 3.2% of the sample.

Summary of the overall study and its limitations: Clinical and demographic metadata were provided uncurated, with the amount varying by source and participant.

Unmatched junction bases come to 1, with V trimmed by 4 bases and J by 2 bases. Including cysteine and phenylalanine, the CDR3 has 15 amino acids. Solely the CDR3 DNA is kept, with 45 bases framed from the first base. The germline V gene specifies SNHLY as CDR1 and FYNNEI as CDR2. A word on this clone: There is no known antigen for this receptor. No base quality values were provided; no much bigger clone lies one nucleotide off.

Enrolling through a virtual design, the prospective study's participants ranged in age from about 18 to 89 years and lived across roughly 24 United States geographic areas. To assign participants to cohorts, the prospective study relied on clinical history that participants themselves reported in a screening survey and a study questionnaire. Mobile phlebotomists in the prospective study collected whole blood, serum and a nasopharyngeal or oropharyngeal swab from every participant. Over a roughly two-month period, participants in the prospective study had the option of providing additional blood draws and questionnaires. Prospective study blood samples were shipped either frozen or at room temperature before DNA extraction.

The receptor's source is a woman aged 45-59 years with acute COVID-19. The rearrangement combines TRBV2 with TRBJ2-1, and TRBD2 aligns with 11 junction nucleotides. The sequencing sample was made of PBMCs or T cells enriched from blood (not recorded which). The nucleotide sequence is given as TGTGCCAGCAGTGGTAGCGGGAGGGCCTACAATGAGCAGTTCTTC. This gives the protein CASSGSGRAYNEQFF.